This T cell receptor (beta chain) was sequenced during a study of shared clonotypes between healthy human individuals. General study findings and limits: Memory subsets generally showed smaller estimated richness than naive subsets did. Around 4.7% of naive CD4 clonotypes were shared across four donors. Clonotypes shared by all four sorted-subset donors had higher generation probabilities than non-shared clonotypes.

Per the germline V gene, CDR1 is MDHEN and CDR2 is SYDVKM. This CDR3 has 15 residues. Losses at the gene ends were 4 bases for V and 6 bases for J; bases not matched to a gene: 11. Deep-level assay runs were performed. Clones were sequenced by immunoSEQ multiplex PCR, and TCRdb holds only the in-frame ones, with some missing. This sample has about 2.4 million clones, with approximately 93% found just once. In regard to this clone: Its specificity is not known.

This sequence joins TRBV28 and TRBJ2-5; 7 bases line up with TRBD1. The origin of this receptor is a man between 18 and 35 years old in good health. Some clones in this sample may be carry-over from other donors' samples. The sequenced sample was naive CD4+ T cells from PBMCs. The subset: CD45RA+ positively selected. The CDR3 DNA reads TGTGCCAGCAGTTCGCCATCGACAGGGACAAAGACCCAGTACTTC. Translating gives CASSSPSTGTKTQYF.